The text below deals with one T cell receptor beta chain. What it binds is unknown. It was with 60 Vbeta and 13 Jbeta primers that the PCR ran. The data were produced by immunoSEQ multiplex PCR, yet TCRdb's version contains in-frame clones alone and is incomplete. This sample's table reports about 200,000 clones. V was shortened by 11 bases and J by 0 bases, with 13 bases between the two germline ends. Germline V gene lookup returns CDR1 KGHSH and CDR2 LQKENI. The CDR3 runs to 14 residues. The record originates from a study of cytomegalovirus exposure and HLA in healthy donors. Notes on the study in general: Later on, an analysis tied 15,000 to 20,000 TCR beta sequences to HLA alleles at 0.05 false discovery rate.

This receptor was identified in a girl aged 2 to 10 in good health and CMV-seropositive. Sequencing used PBMCs. V usage is TRBV18 and J usage is TRBJ2-2; D uncertain. CDR3 sequence: CAGSELANTGELFF. CDR3 nucleotide sequence: TGTGCCGGGTCGGAGCTTGCGAACACCGGGGAGCTGTTTTTT.